The 3 T cell receptor beta chains presented below share a single source sample, sequenced in a study of blood T cell repertoires in COVID-19. TCRdb keeps only in-frame clones here, not all; method: immunoSEQ multiplex PCR. The repertoire holds about 110,000 clones, 88% seen once, with 2% to 3% in the top ten. Sequences were obtained from peripheral blood. Receptors originate from a human donor in a cohort sampled during active COVID-19.

The sample holds one count of this clone. V gene TRBV7-9 combines with J gene TRBJ1-1; the D is unclear. Trimming took 5 bases from V and 7 from J, leaving 17 bases between them. The germline V gene has CDR1 SEHNR and CDR2 FQNEAQ (reference sequence). This CDR3 contains 14 residues. CDR3 loop: CASSLDAGGIEAFF. The CDR3 DNA follows: TGTGCCAGCAGCCTAGACGCGGGAGGGATTGAAGCTTTCTTT.

This chain connects TRBV3-1 (or the pseudogene TRBV3-2) to TRBJ1-1, with a weak D call TRBD1 (6 bases). Trimming removed 7 bases at V and 7 bases at J, with 10 bases between. The CDR3 spans 11 residues. CDR1 is LGHDT and CDR2 is YNNKEL in the germline V gene (reference sequence). CDR3 in DNA: TGTGCCAGCACCACGACAGGTGAAGCTTTCTTT. This gives the protein CASTTTGEAFF.

The chain is built from TRBV18 and TRBJ2-7, with D tentatively TRBD2 (5 bases). The ends were cut back, 0 bases at V and 5 bases at J, with 11 bases in the middle. CDR1 is KGHSH, CDR2 LQKENI, per germline. The CDR3 spans 14 residues. CDR3 bases: TGTGCCAGCTCACCACCATTCGGGATCCACGAGCAGTACTTC. Translation gives CASSPPFGIHEQYF.